A selection of T cell receptor beta chains follows, all from one sample in a study of blood T cell repertoires in COVID-19. This table comes from immunoSEQ multiplex PCR, and its TCRdb copy is limited to in-frame clones, with some not included. Of approximately 280,000 clones listed, around nine tenths are singletons. Material: peripheral blood. These receptors were obtained from a man aged 50 or older with acute or convalescent COVID-19. Both conserved end residues are part of each CDR3. The D gene is left open where the match is weak. Expanded clones are given a class, and other clones once, few, many or no size at all.

V gene,D gene,clone size,J gene,CDR3 protein,CDR3 DNA
TRBV7-9,-,-,TRBJ2-2,CANSPQGGNTGELFF,TGTGCCAACAGCCCCCAGGGTGGTAACACCGGGGAGCTGTTTTTT
TRBV6-1,TRBD1,once,TRBJ1-2,CASNRDRGTYGYTF,TGTGCCAGCAACCGGGACAGGGGGACCTATGGCTACACCTTC
TRBV27,TRBD1,-,TRBJ2-7,CASSFPDRTYEQYF,TGTGCCAGCAGTTTCCCGGACAGGACCTACGAGCAGTACTTC
TRBV3-1/TRBV3-2,-,-,TRBJ2-3,CASSQGLAGTDTQYF,TGTGCCAGCAGCCAGGGGCTTGCGGGCACAGATACGCAGTATTTT
TRBV13,TRBD1,-,TRBJ1-1,CASSAVGQGDTEAFF,TGTGCCAGCAGCGCAGTGGGACAGGGAGACACTGAAGCTTTCTTT
TRBV5-1,TRBD1,-,TRBJ2-7,CASSIDRAYEQYF,TGCGCCAGCAGCATTGACAGGGCCTACGAGCAGTACTTC
TRBV9,TRBD1,-,TRBJ1-5,CASSGQGFNQPQHF,TGTGCCAGCAGCGGACAGGGCTTTAATCAGCCCCAGCATTTT
TRBV4-2,TRBD1,-,TRBJ2-7,CASSVQGYREQYF,TGTGCCAGCAGCGTACAGGGGTACCGCGAGCAGTACTTC
TRBV4-1,-,-,TRBJ1-5,CASSQVGGGGNQPQHF,TGCGCCAGCAGCCAAGTAGGCGGAGGTGGCAATCAGCCCCAGCATTTT
TRBV7-8,-,-,TRBJ2-3,CASSPLDLVTDTQYF,TGTGCCAGCAGCCCACTGGACTTGGTCACAGATACGCAGTATTTT
TRBV7-9,TRBD1,-,TRBJ2-5,CASSFQGEETQYF,TGTGCCAGCAGCTTCCAGGGGGAAGAGACCCAGTACTTC
TRBV9,-,-,TRBJ1-2,CASSVGLVGSGYGYTF,TGTGCCAGCAGCGTAGGTCTGGTAGGGTCGGGGTATGGCTACACCTTC
TRBV5-1,-,-,TRBJ1-2,CASSLEGGYGYTF,TGCGCCAGCAGCTTGGAAGGGGGCTATGGCTACACCTTC
TRBV19,TRBD2,-,TRBJ2-1,CASSINKGLAGYNEQFF,TGTGCCAGTAGTATTAACAAGGGACTAGCGGGGTACAATGAGCAGTTCTTC
TRBV4-1,-,-,TRBJ1-3,CASSQGGRDKGNTIYF,TGCGCCAGCAGCCAAGGGGGCAGGGATAAAGGAAACACCATATATTTT
TRBV12-5,-,-,TRBJ2-7,CASGLVRGFLYEQYF,TGTGCTAGTGGTTTGGTACGGGGGTTTCTCTACGAGCAGTACTTC
TRBV5-1,-,-,TRBJ2-3,CASSPGSGSDTQYF,TGCGCCAGCAGCCCTGGTAGCGGTTCTGATACGCAGTATTTT
TRBV28,TRBD1,-,TRBJ1-3,CASSYILDRAGNTIYF,TGTGCCAGCAGCTATATACTTGACAGGGCTGGAAACACCATATATTTT
TRBV9,-,-,TRBJ2-5,CASSVDRGNQETQYF,TGTGCCAGCAGCGTGGACCGGGGGAACCAAGAGACCCAGTACTTC
TRBV2,-,-,TRBJ1-2,CASSEWSGAKNYGYTF,TGTGCCAGCAGTGAATGGTCAGGCGCCAAGAACTATGGCTACACCTTC
TRBV7-3,-,-,TRBJ1-2,CASSQGSGETGYTF,TGTGCCAGCAGCCAGGGGTCAGGGGAGACCGGCTACACCTTC
TRBV11-3,-,-,TRBJ2-1,CASSGDLDNEQFF,TGTGCCAGCAGCGGGGACTTAGACAATGAGCAGTTCTTC
TRBV7-9,TRBD1,once,TRBJ1-6,CASSLAGQGRSPLHF,TGTGCCAGCAGCTTAGCGGGACAGGGTCGATCACCCCTCCACTTT
TRBV5-1,TRBD1,-,TRBJ1-4,CASSPGTGGEKLFF,TGCGCCAGCAGCCCCGGGACAGGGGGTGAAAAACTGTTTTTT
TRBV7-6,-,-,TRBJ1-2,CASSLGWGGGYTF,TGTGCCAGCAGCTTAGGTTGGGGAGGCGGCTACACCTTC
TRBV20-1,-,-,TRBJ2-3,CSALTDTQYF,TGCAGTGCCCTAACAGATACGCAGTATTTT
TRBV18,-,-,TRBJ1-3,CASSPASTIYF,TGTGCCAGCTCCCCTGCGAGCACCATATATTTT
TRBV5-4,TRBD2,-,TRBJ2-3,CASSSRGGLTDTQYF,TGTGCCAGCAGCTCCCGGGGGGGGCTCACAGATACGCAGTATTTT
TRBV19,-,-,TRBJ2-6,CASSPQISGANVLTF,TGTGCCAGTAGTCCTCAGATCTCTGGGGCCAACGTCCTGACTTTC
TRBV19,-,-,TRBJ1-1,CASSEDSFDGEAFF,TGTGCCAGTAGTGAGGACAGTTTTGACGGAGAAGCTTTCTTT
TRBV6-6,-,-,TRBJ1-6,CASSYQGPGRALNFDNSPLHF,TGTGCCAGCAGCTACCAAGGGCCGGGCAGGGCCTTAAACTTTGATAATTCACCCCTCCACTTT
TRBV10-3,-,-,TRBJ2-7,CAISQGVEYYEQYF,TGTGCCATCAGCCAAGGGGTGGAGTACTACGAGCAGTACTTC
TRBV10-1,-,many,TRBJ2-1,CATSGQRLNEQFF,TGCGCCACCTCGGGACAAAGACTCAATGAGCAGTTCTTC
TRBV15,TRBD1,-,TRBJ1-2,CATSRGAGQGYGYTF,TGTGCCACCAGCAGAGGGGCGGGACAGGGCTATGGCTACACCTTC